The clone carrying this T cell receptor beta chain was counted only a few times. After removal of 7 bases from V and 5 bases from J, the junction contained 3 bases not matched to a gene. The germline V gene has CDR1 MNHEY and CDR2 SMNVEV (reference sequence). The CDR3 totals 14 residues. This specimen comes from a study of control samples from healthy donors and cancer patients. Assay used: immunoSEQ multiplex PCR; TCRdb lists only in-frame clones, some missing. The sample has 80,000 to 100,000 clones; around three quarters are singletons. V usage is TRBV27 and J usage is TRBJ1-6, with 9 nucleotides matching TRBD1. This TCR derives from a woman aged 25 to 39 in good health. The source material was blood. In DNA, the CDR3 is TGTGCCAGCATCCGGGACAGGGATAATTCACCCCTCCACTTT. This sequence encodes CASIRDRDNSPLHF.